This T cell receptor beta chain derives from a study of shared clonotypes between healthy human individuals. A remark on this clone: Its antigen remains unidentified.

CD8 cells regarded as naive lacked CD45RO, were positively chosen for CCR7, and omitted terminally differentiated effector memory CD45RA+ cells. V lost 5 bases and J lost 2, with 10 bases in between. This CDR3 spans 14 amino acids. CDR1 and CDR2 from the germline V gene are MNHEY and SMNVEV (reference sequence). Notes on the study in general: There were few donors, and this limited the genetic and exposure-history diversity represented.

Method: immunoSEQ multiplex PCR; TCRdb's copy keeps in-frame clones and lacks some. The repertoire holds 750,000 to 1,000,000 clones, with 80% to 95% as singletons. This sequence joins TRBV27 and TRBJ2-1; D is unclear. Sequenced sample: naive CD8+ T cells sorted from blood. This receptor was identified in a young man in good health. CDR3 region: CASSPSAAYNEQFF. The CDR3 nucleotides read TGTGCCAGCAGTCCCTCCGCAGCCTACAATGAGCAGTTCTTC.